The rows below give T cell receptor beta chains drawn from one sample of a study of shared clonotypes between healthy human individuals. Some clones are missing from TCRdb's copy, which holds only in-frame ones; the method was immunoSEQ multiplex PCR. The table includes fewer than 600,000 clones, roughly 80% detected once. Sequenced material: PBMCs. Every receptor here comes from a woman aged 40 to 50 in good health. Some clones in this sample may be carry-over from other donors' samples. The CDR3 runs from the conserved cysteine through the conserved F or W.

V gene	J gene	CDR3 protein
TRBV7-8	TRBJ2-7	CASSLLLGVTYEQYF
TRBV7-2	TRBJ1-1	CASSLDLGRDEAFF
TRBV6-5	TRBJ1-3	CASSYSTGVGGNTIYF
TRBV6-5	TRBJ2-7	CASSGRGAGNYEQYF
TRBV7-9	TRBJ2-5	CASSRGTSGRSETQYF
TRBV14	TRBJ1-2	CASSQFGRFMDYGYTF
TRBV18	TRBJ2-5	CASSPTGTGGIETQYF
TRBV23-1	TRBJ2-1	CASSLDREPSGWVNEQFF
TRBV27	TRBJ2-7	CASSRSGRGDYEQYF
TRBV30	TRBJ2-2	CAWSVQLAGAGELFF
TRBV28	TRBJ2-2	CASSPQGGGRAGELFF
TRBV20-1	TRBJ2-5	CSGVRGETQYF
TRBV5-1	TRBJ2-3	CASSLVSAGTYTDTQYF
TRBV10-3	TRBJ2-6	CATRREGGGANVLTF
TRBV11-2	TRBJ2-5	CASSFDSVQETQYF
TRBV5-1	TRBJ1-2	CASRSGTGEDYTF
TRBV5-1	TRBJ2-7	CASSTSASSYEQYF
TRBV11-3	TRBJ2-1	CASSLGVRNSEQFF
TRBV7-9	TRBJ2-5	CASSLAEAARAQYF
TRBV5-4	TRBJ2-6	CASSLRSGANVLTF
TRBV7-2	TRBJ2-4	CASSGPSDIQYF
TRBV9	TRBJ2-7	CASSLGQRPSSYEQYF
TRBV10-1	TRBJ2-7	CASIPYEQYF
TRBV4-2	TRBJ2-5	CASSPGGSSAGETQYF
TRBV4-2	TRBJ2-3	CASSQGGLAGADTQYF
TRBV7-2	TRBJ2-3	CASSLLASDTQYF
TRBV10-3	TRBJ2-7	CAISAGTPRREQYF
TRBV27	TRBJ1-1	CASSLMGALNTEAFF
TRBV28	TRBJ2-1	CASRGMGYNEQFF
TRBV28	TRBJ2-3	CASSPRGRLPGLAGLDTQYF
TRBV5-4	TRBJ1-2	CASSLERVDPIYGYTF
TRBV5-1	TRBJ2-3	CASSFLSSGSLTDTQYF
TRBV5-6	TRBJ1-2	CASSPGQYARYTF
TRBV7-9	TRBJ1-3	CASSLTGRAGNTIYF
TRBV10-3	TRBJ1-5	CAIGPTDSNQPQHF
TRBV9	TRBJ1-1	CASSPGGGQGAFF
TRBV27	TRBJ2-7	CASSLYGTTAYEQYF
TRBV25-1	TRBJ2-2	CASSENVVWGTGTGELFF
TRBV7-2	TRBJ2-7	CASSYGDRSSYEQYF
TRBV6-4	TRBJ2-1	CASSDSIQGGNEQFF
TRBV7-9	TRBJ2-7	CASSLTYEQYF
TRBV19	TRBJ1-1	CASSIGRVNTEAFF
TRBV2	TRBJ2-5	CASAAGTVETQYF
TRBV5-4	TRBJ2-2	CASSLDGGNTGELFF
TRBV5-1	TRBJ2-7	CASSLGTSPTGEQYF
TRBV19	TRBJ1-5	CASSFTRDQPQHF
TRBV19	TRBJ2-1	CASSIRDWIYNEQFF